This TCR beta chain was identified in a study of CD8 T cells in ankylosing spondylitis. This clonotype was observed many times. What it binds is unknown. Study-wide points: A TCR beta motif of eight highly homologous variants appeared characteristic of ankylosing spondylitis blood.

One entry per CDR3 protein results from TCRdb running MiXCR on the 5' RACE reads. This sample has 700,000 or so distinct CDR3 sequences, with around 17% found just once. The CDR3 sequence is 13 residues long. The V segment lost 6 bases and the J segment 3 bases; nucleotides outside the gene matches: 5. Germline-derived CDR1 and CDR2 are SGHAT and FQNNGV. Input material: blood, either unsorted or a sorted T cell fraction (not recorded which). The chain joins TRBV11-2 to TRBJ2-7; the match to TRBD1 covers 7 bases. The receptor's source is a male donor with ankylosing spondylitis. CDR3 sequence: CASSPGTVYEQYF. CDR3 bases: TGTGCCAGCAGTCCCGGGACAGTCTACGAGCAGTACTTC.